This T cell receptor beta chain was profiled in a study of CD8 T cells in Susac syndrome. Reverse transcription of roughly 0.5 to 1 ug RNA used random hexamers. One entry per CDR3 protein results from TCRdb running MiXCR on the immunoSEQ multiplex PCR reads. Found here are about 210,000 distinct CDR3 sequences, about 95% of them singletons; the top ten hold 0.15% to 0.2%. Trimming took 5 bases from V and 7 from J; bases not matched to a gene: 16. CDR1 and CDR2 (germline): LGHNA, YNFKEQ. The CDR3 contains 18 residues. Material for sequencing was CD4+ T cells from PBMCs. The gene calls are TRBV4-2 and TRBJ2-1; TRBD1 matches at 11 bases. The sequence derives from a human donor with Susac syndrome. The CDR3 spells CASSRRSGQGVGRNEQFF. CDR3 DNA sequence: TGTGCCAGCAGCAGACGGTCGGGACAGGGGGTTGGAAGGAATGAGCAGTTCTTC.